This T cell receptor (beta chain) appears in the sequencing data of a study of cytomegalovirus exposure and HLA in healthy donors. The donors were members of the validation cohort, which comprised 90 to 150 subjects and was separate from the first cohort of about 700 subjects. Study-wide results and limits: In vitro experiments confirmed that three CMV-associated chains were specific for CMV antigens. Researchers counted around 170 TCR beta chains as cytomegalovirus-associated. Cytomegalovirus status was reportedly diagnosed by the classifier with high sensitivity and specificity.

Some clones are missing from TCRdb's copy, which holds only in-frame ones; the method was immunoSEQ multiplex PCR. The data hold hundreds of thousands of clones, with 80% to 90% observed a single time. The V and J ends lost 3 bases and 2 bases, in that order; junction bases with no gene match: 9. This CDR3 contains 16 residues. Germline V lookup: CDR1 MGHRA, CDR2 YSYEKL. Points on this clone: Its target is not known.

The V call is TRBV4-1, the J call TRBJ2-7; 8 nucleotides align to TRBD2. Sequencing input: PBMCs. This clonotype originated in a woman aged 18-29 years in good health and CMV-seropositive. CDR3 protein: CASSQGTSGQAYEQYF. In DNA, the CDR3 is TGCGCCAGCAGCCAGGGAACTAGCGGCCAAGCCTACGAGCAGTACTTC.